Listed here are 23 T cell receptor beta chains from one sample, sequenced in a study of patients and donors after allogeneic stem cell transplantation. TCRdb fed the RT-PCR reads into MiXCR, producing one record per CDR3 protein. The data contain tens of thousands of distinct CDR3 sequences, 45% to 50% of them seen just once; the ten biggest clones take up around 60%. The sample comprised blood, either unsorted or a sorted T cell fraction (not recorded which). Source of these receptors: a human donor who was either an allogeneic HSCT recipient or a stem cell or donor lymphocyte infusion donor (not recorded which). It is not recorded whose cells these are; they may come from a transplant donor.

V usage is TRBV19 and J usage is TRBJ1-1; D may be TRBD1 (6 bases). The length of the CDR3 is 14 residues. Trimming shortened V by 6 bases and J by 4 bases, and 15 bases separated the two germline ends. Per the germline V gene, CDR1 is LNHDA and CDR2 is SQIVND (reference sequence). CDR3 amino acids: CASRTGYQSTEAFF. The CDR3 bases are TGTGCCAGTAGGACAGGTTATCAGAGCACTGAAGCTTTCTTT.

The chain joins TRBV12-3 or TRBV12-4 to TRBJ2-2, with unresolved D. The V end was cut by 1 base, the J end by 6 bases, with 6 bases between. CDR3 length: 13 amino acids. CDR3 amino acids: CASSLVVPGELFF. In DNA form, the CDR3 reads TGTGCCAGCAGTTTAGTGGTGCCCGGGGAGCTGTTTTTT.

J is TRBJ1-1 and V is TRBV5-1; D may be TRBD1 (5 bases). Germline CDR1 reads SGHRS; CDR2 reads YFSETQ. V lost 0 bases and J lost 5, with 14 bases in between. The CDR3 runs to 15 residues. CDR3 amino acids: CASSLAEAEGTEAFF. The CDR3 nucleotides are TGCGCCAGCAGCTTGGCCGAGGCAGAGGGGACTGAAGCTTTCTTT.

The chain carries TRBV6-2 or TRBV6-3 and TRBJ1-2, with 7 bases matching TRBD1. Germline assignment: CDR1 MNHEY and CDR2 SVGEGT. The V and J ends lost 9 bases and 5 bases, in that order; junction bases with no gene match: 12. This CDR3 has 14 residues. As DNA, the CDR3 is TGTGCCAGTCTGGGACAGCCATCTCGTTATGGCTACACCTTC. Translated, it gives CASLGQPSRYGYTF.

The chain employs TRBV4-1 and TRBJ1-5; D is unclear. V was cut by 4 bases and J by 4 bases, with 11 bases left in between. This CDR3 is 14 amino acids long. CDR1 and CDR2 (germline): MGHRA, YSYEKL. The CDR3 nucleotides are TGCGCCAGCAGCCCACGCAGTGGGAATCAGCCCCAGCATTTT. It codes for CASSPRSGNQPQHF.

The chain carries TRBV19 and TRBJ1-6, with TRBD1 matching 8 bases. The CDR3 loop spans 14 amino acids. V shed 8 bases and J 7 bases; nucleotides not matched to a gene: 7. CDR1 is LNHDA, CDR2 SQIVND, per germline (reference sequence). The CDR3 loop is CASSTGAGNSPLHF. Written as DNA, the CDR3 is TGTGCCAGTTCGACAGGGGCTGGGAATTCACCCCTCCACTTT.

The chain employs TRBV20-1 and TRBJ1-1; no reliable D call. The CDR3 sequence is 15 residues long. Looked up from germline, CDR1 is DFQATT and CDR2 is SNEGSKA (reference sequence). Trimming left V 3 bases short and J 0 bases short, with 14 bases between. CDR3 coding DNA: TGCAGTGCTAGCCTTCAGCGCAGGTTGAACACTGAAGCTTTCTTT. Its protein is CSASLQRRLNTEAFF.

This rearrangement joins TRBV29-1 to TRBJ1-6, with 9 bases lining up with TRBD1. The trim removed 6 bases at V and 10 bases at J, leaving 13 bases unmatched. The germline gives CDR1 SQVTM, CDR2 ANQGSEA. The CDR3 has 15 residues. In nucleotides, the CDR3 is TGCAGCGTCTCTCAGACAGGGGGATATGGATCACCCCTCCACTTT. Translating it yields CSVSQTGGYGSPLHF.

Only a few counts were recorded for this clonotype. The chain recombines TRBV7-8 with TRBJ1-3; D ambiguous. The CDR3 contains 14 residues. The V end lost 6 bases, the J end lost 1 base, and 10 bases lay between the germline ends. Germline V gives CDR1 SGHVS, CDR2 FQNEAQ. CDR3 residues: CASSAGSSGNTIYF. The CDR3 DNA reads TGTGCCAGCAGTGCGGGGTCTTCTGGAAACACCATATATTTT. Full variable domain (outside the CDR3, taken from reference TRBV7-8 and TRBJ1-3): GAGVSQSPRYKVAKRGQDVALRCDPISGHVSLFWYQQALGQGPEFLTYFQNEAQLDKSGLPSDRFFAERPEGSVSTLKIQRTQQEDSAVYLCASSAGSSGNTIYFGEGSWLTVV.

As DNA, the CDR3 is TGCGCCAGCAGCTTCCACCGACGAGAAGAGACCCAGTACTTC. The encoded protein is CASSFHRREETQYF. The chain is built from TRBV5-1 and TRBJ2-5; the D is unclear. Trimming took off 2 bases at V and 3 bases at J, with 11 bases between the two ends. The CDR3 has 14 residues. Germline CDR1 SGHRS, CDR2 YFSETQ.

The chain combines TRBV11-2 with TRBJ1-4; no definite D call. The germline gives CDR1 SGHAT, CDR2 FQNNGV. V lost 5 bases and J 5 bases, leaving 12 bases between the germline ends. The CDR3 is 14 amino acids. The CDR3 region is CASSTPGSNEKLFF. The CDR3 DNA reads as TGTGCCAGCAGCACTCCGGGTTCGAATGAAAAACTGTTTTTT.

The J gene is TRBJ1-3, the V gene TRBV7-2, with D possibly matching TRBD1 (6 bases). The germline V gene has CDR1 SGHTA and CDR2 FQGNSA. This CDR3 spans 14 amino acids. The ends were cut back, 3 bases at V and 4 bases at J, with 10 bases in the middle. The CDR3 region is CASSFRGRGNTIYF. The CDR3 DNA reads TGTGCCAGCAGCTTTCGGGGGCGAGGAAACACCATATATTTT.

CDR3 loop: CASSPPQGAHGYTF. CDR3 nucleotide sequence: TGTGCCAGCAGCCCCCCGCAGGGGGCGCATGGCTACACCTTC. The chain carries TRBV3-1 and TRBJ1-2; 8 bases fit TRBD1. Looked up from germline, CDR1 is LGHDT and CDR2 is YNNKEL (reference sequence). J was trimmed by 6 bases and V by 4 bases; bases with no gene match: 7. This CDR3 region has 14 residues.

This clonotype appeared a few times. The CDR3 DNA sequence: TGTGCCAGCAGTTTACGGCCAGGAGGAGCGGGAGGGCCTTACAATGAGCAGTTCTTC. Translation: CASSLRPGGAGGPYNEQFF. The rearrangement joins TRBV12-3 or TRBV12-4 to TRBJ2-1, with TRBD2 matching 10 bases. The length of the CDR3 is 19 residues. The trim removed 2 bases at V and 4 bases at J, leaving 14 bases unmatched.

The genes are TRBV5-1 and TRBJ1-2; TRBD1 matches at 7 bases. CDR1 and CDR2 from the germline V gene are SGHRS and YFSETQ. With V trimmed by 2 bases and J by 5 bases, 12 bases remained unmatched. The CDR3 consists of 16 residues. The CDR3 sequence is CASSLIIGQELYGYTF. The CDR3 DNA is TGCGCCAGCAGCTTAATAATTGGACAGGAATTATATGGCTACACCTTC.

J is TRBJ1-5 and V is TRBV20-1, with TRBD1 matching 7 bases. The CDR3 is 13 residues long. Trimming took 2 bases from V and 2 from J; bases not matched to a gene: 0. Germline-derived CDR1 and CDR2 are DFQATT and SNEGSKA (reference sequence). The CDR3 DNA reads as TGCAGTGCTAGACAGGGGGGCAATCAGCCCCAGCATTTT. Protein sequence: CSARQGGNQPQHF.

The chain combines TRBV5-6 with TRBJ1-5; D may be TRBD1 (6 bases). The V gene lost 2 bases and the J gene lost 6 bases, with 15 bases spanning the gap. CDR1 is SGHDT, CDR2 YYEEEE, per germline. The CDR3 spans 15 residues. Here the CDR3 DNA reads TGTGCCAGCAGCTTCGGCCAGGGGTTGAGTCAGCCCCAGCATTTT. Amino acid sequence: CASSFGQGLSQPQHF.

This clonotype turned up a few times. The rearrangement joins TRBV18 to TRBJ1-3; a possible D gene is TRBD1 (6 bases). V was trimmed by 3 bases and J by 3 bases, leaving 18 bases between them. The CDR3 loop spans 17 amino acids. The germline gives CDR1 KGHSH, CDR2 LQKENI. The CDR3 nucleotides are TGTGCCAGCTCACCCCAAGCGACAGGTGTAAATGGAAACACCATATATTTT. This sequence encodes CASSPQATGVNGNTIYF.

The genes are TRBV4-3 and TRBJ1-1; D is undetermined. The CDR3 runs to 18 residues. Trimming stripped 3 bases from V and 0 bases from J, with 20 bases between. The V gene's germline CDR1 is LGHNA and CDR2 YSLEER. The chain's CDR3 is CASSHAKVFRGMNTEAFF. The CDR3 DNA follows: TGCGCCAGCAGCCACGCAAAGGTCTTTAGAGGGATGAACACTGAAGCTTTCTTT.

This chain connects TRBV29-1 to TRBJ1-2; perhaps TRBD1 as D (5 bases). This CDR3 comprises 13 residues. Germline V CDR1 and CDR2: SQVTM, ANQGSEA. Trimming took 5 bases from V and 6 from J, leaving 16 bases between them. The CDR3 DNA reads TGCAGCGTTCCAACGACAGAAGAAGATGGCTACACCTTC. This encodes CSVPTTEEDGYTF.

The gene calls are TRBV6-5 and TRBJ1-5; possible D gene TRBD1, 6 bases. Germline-derived CDR1 and CDR2 are MNHEY and SVGAGI. Trimming shortened V by 5 bases and J by 2 bases, and 13 bases separated the two germline ends. The CDR3 consists of 15 residues. The CDR3 sequence: CASSQQGGRNQPQHF. DNA of the CDR3: TGTGCCAGCAGTCAACAGGGCGGGCGCAATCAGCCCCAGCATTTT.

This chain uses TRBV27 with TRBJ2-7; 10 bases agree with TRBD1. CDR1 and CDR2 (germline): MNHEY, SMNVEV (reference sequence). V lost 4 bases to trimming and J lost 5 bases; unmatched junction nucleotides: 8. The CDR3 has 15 residues. CDR3 DNA sequence: TGTGCCAGCAGTTCCCCGGGACAGGGGTACGACGAGCAGTACTTC. Translation gives CASSSPGQGYDEQYF.

To note about this clonotype: The junction differs from germline at one of its ends, possibly a read error. The V and J genes are TRBV4-1 and TRBJ1-1; D uncertain. Germline CDR1 reads MGHRA; CDR2 reads YSYEKL. CDR3 size: 15 residues. DNA of the CDR3: TGCGTCAGCAGCCAAGAGGGAGTTATGAACACTGAAGCTTTCTTT. It codes for CVSSQEGVMNTEAFF.